The entry below gives a single TCR beta chain sequence along with its context. Its cognate antigen is unknown. This record belongs to a study of response to subunit inactivated influenza vaccine. Study results and limitations: Each seasonal flu vaccination may recruit only limited new T cells, authors suggested.

V shed 4 bases and J shed 0 bases, with 10 bases lying between them. The germline gives CDR1 SGHDN, CDR2 FVKESK. The CDR3 extends over 15 amino acids. TCRdb used MiXCR to reprocess the RT-PCR reads, holding one entry per CDR3 protein. Found here are around 250,000 distinct CDR3 sequences, over 9% of them singletons; the top ten hold more than 7%. This TCR came from a man over 45 who received an inactivated influenza vaccine. This chain uses TRBV14 with TRBJ1-3; D ambiguous. The sequences come from non-naive T cells sorted from PBMCs, collected roughly 15 days before vaccination. CDR3 sequence reads: CASSLSSYSGNTIYF. DNA of the CDR3: TGTGCCAGCAGCCTTAGTTCTTACTCTGGAAACACCATATATTTT.